Shown below are 23 T cell receptor beta chains from a single sample sequenced in a study of blood T cell repertoires in COVID-19. TCRdb's copy holds only in-frame clones and misses some; the assay was immunoSEQ multiplex PCR. The sample holds about 160,000 clones; more than 75% are singletons and the top ten take around a tenth. The specimen was peripheral blood. These receptor sequences come from a woman in her 70s with COVID-19, enrolled during active disease.

The V and J genes are TRBV5-4 and TRBJ2-3; D possibly corresponds to TRBD2 (6 bases). Germline V gene lookup returns CDR1 SGHNT and CDR2 YYREEE (reference sequence). V was clipped by 0 bases and J by 6 bases, with 14 bases between them. The CDR3 is 15 amino acids. CDR3: CASSLGPSAADTQYF. CDR3 in DNA: TGTGCCAGCAGCTTGGGGCCTAGCGCCGCCGATACGCAGTATTTT.

The V gene is TRBV20-1, the J gene TRBJ2-7, with 8 nucleotides matching TRBD2. The V gene's germline CDR1 is DFQATT and CDR2 SNEGSKA (reference sequence). J gave up 1 base and V 3 bases, and 8 bases lay outside the gene matches. The CDR3 sequence is 15 residues long. The CDR3 bases are TGCAGTGCTAGTGTTCCGCTAGCGGGTTCCTACGAGCAGTACTTC. Its translation: CSASVPLAGSYEQYF.

The CDR3 DNA sequence: TGTGCCAGCTCACCCGGGACTACTAGCACAGATACGCAGTATTTT. It encodes CASSPGTTSTDTQYF. The rearrangement uses TRBV18 and TRBJ2-3, with 7 bases lining up with TRBD2. V shed 3 bases, J shed 0 bases, and the junction held 3 bases outside the gene matches. Germline CDR1 reads KGHSH; CDR2 reads LQKENI. The CDR3 length is 15 residues. Variable domain in full (rest from reference TRBV18 and TRBJ2-3): NAGVMQNPRHLVRRRGQEARLRCSPMKGHSHVYWYRQLPEEGLKFMVYLQKENIIDESGMPKERFSAEFPKEGPSILRIQQVVRGDSAAYFCASSPGTTSTDTQYFGPGTRLTVL.

CDR3 nucleotides: TGTGCCAGCACCAAACTAGCGGGTCTGACAACGGATGAGCAGTTCTTC. Its translation is CASTKLAGLTTDEQFF. The J gene is TRBJ2-1, the V gene TRBV2; 9 nucleotides align to TRBD2. Looked up from germline, CDR1 is SNHLY and CDR2 is FYNNEI. V shed 7 bases and J 8 bases; nucleotides not matched to a gene: 15. The CDR3 is made up of 16 amino acids.

This clone appeared once. The chain has TRBV6-6 and TRBJ1-1, with D perhaps TRBD1 (6 bases). CDR3 length equals 16 residues. Trimming took off 2 bases at V and 3 bases at J, with 16 bases between the two ends. CDR1 and CDR2 (germline): MNHNY, SVGAGI (reference sequence). Here the CDR3 reads CASSYPEGGWDTEAFF. The DNA of the CDR3 is TGTGCCAGCAGTTACCCCGAGGGGGGGTGGGACACTGAAGCTTTCTTT.

The chain has TRBV6-6 and TRBJ2-7; 8 bases match TRBD1. Unmatched junction bases numbered 7, after V lost 6 bases and J lost 0 bases. Germline lookup yields CDR1 MNHNY and CDR2 SVGAGI (reference sequence). The CDR3 contains 15 residues. The CDR3 protein is CASSPLTGASYEQYF. CDR3 in DNA: TGTGCCAGCAGCCCGCTGACAGGGGCCTCCTACGAGCAGTACTTC.

This chain connects TRBV28 to TRBJ1-5, with 9 bases matching TRBD1. Germline V lookup: CDR1 MDHEN, CDR2 SYDVKM. CDR3 length equals 16 residues. V shed 6 bases and J 4 bases; nucleotides not matched to a gene: 10. This chain's CDR3 is CASRAGTGNPNQPQHF. The CDR3 DNA reads as TGTGCCAGCAGGGCCGGGACAGGGAATCCGAATCAGCCCCAGCATTTT.

The genes are TRBV2 and TRBJ2-1; 7 bases agree with TRBD1. The ends lost 8 bases at V and 0 bases at J; junction bases unmatched: 7. This CDR3 spans 15 amino acids. CDR1 SNHLY and CDR2 FYNNEI come from the germline V gene. The CDR3 sequence: CASANRGSSYNEQFF. Here the CDR3 DNA reads TGTGCCAGCGCAAACAGGGGAAGCTCCTACAATGAGCAGTTCTTC.

J is TRBJ2-1 and V is TRBV28; TRBD2 matches 9 bases. CDR1 MDHEN and CDR2 SYDVKM come from the germline V gene. V lost 5 bases and J lost 6; bases outside the gene matches: 11. The CDR3 sequence is 16 residues long. The CDR3 spells CASSPPLGGGANEQFF. Written as DNA, the CDR3 is TGTGCCAGCAGTCCCCCTCTGGGCGGGGGGGCCAATGAGCAGTTCTTC.

The chain employs TRBV24-1 and TRBJ1-5, with D unresolved. The V and J ends lost 7 bases and 0 bases respectively, with 6 bases between them. The V gene's germline CDR1 is KGHDR and CDR2 SFDVKD. This CDR3 has 13 residues. The CDR3 spells CATSSGSNQPQHF. CDR3 DNA sequence: TGTGCCACCAGCTCCGGTAGCAATCAGCCCCAGCATTTT.

The chain uses TRBV5-1 and TRBJ2-3; the match to TRBD2 covers 8 bases. Germline CDR1 is SGHRS and CDR2 is YFSETQ. The V and J ends lost 4 bases and 1 base, in that order; junction bases with no gene match: 8. CDR3 length: 16 residues. CDR3 sequence reads: CASSEGLGGGTDTQYF. CDR3 nucleotide sequence: TGCGCCAGCAGCGAGGGACTAGGGGGTGGCACAGATACGCAGTATTTT.

The chain links TRBV6-4 to TRBJ2-2; TRBD1 might be the D (6 bases). V gave up 2 bases and J gave up 1 base, with 8 bases separating them. CDR1 MRHNA and CDR2 SNTAGT come from the germline V gene. The CDR3 length is 15 residues. In nucleotides, the CDR3 is TGTGCCAGCAGTGACCAGGGACAGAACACCGGGGAGCTGTTTTTT. Translated, it gives CASSDQGQNTGELFF.

This clone has a single count. The chain recombines TRBV20-1 with TRBJ2-1; D is unresolved. Trimming removed 3 bases at V and 7 bases at J, with 10 bases between. Looked up from germline, CDR1 is DFQATT and CDR2 is SNEGSKA (reference sequence). This CDR3 is 12 amino acids long. The CDR3 region is CSASEIRNEQFF. CDR3 nucleotides: TGCAGTGCTAGTGAGATTCGGAATGAGCAGTTCTTC.

As to this clone: Its ends do not fully match the called genes, so a read error is possible. This chain uses TRBV12-3 or TRBV12-4 with TRBJ1-2; unclear D gene. The length of the CDR3 is 13 residues. The CDR3 sequence: CASSLGKTGGYTF. CDR3 DNA: TGTGCCAGCAGCTTAGGGAAAACGGGGGGCTACACCTTC.

The chain is built from TRBV4-2 and TRBJ1-4; 7 bases are shared with TRBD1. The J segment lost 8 bases and the V segment lost 0 bases, leaving 9 bases of the junction unmatched. Germline lookup yields CDR1 LGHNA and CDR2 YNFKEQ. The CDR3 has 16 residues. Here the CDR3 DNA reads TGTGCCAGCAGCCAAGACCCTGGACAGGTCTGGGAAAAACTGTTTTTT. It codes for CASSQDPGQVWEKLFF.

The rearrangement links TRBV29-1 to TRBJ2-3; 10 bases match TRBD1. Unmatched junction bases numbered 7, after V lost 6 bases and J lost 4 bases. CDR1 and CDR2 from the germline V gene are SQVTM and ANQGSEA. This CDR3 has 14 residues. This chain's CDR3 is CSVASGTGADTQYF. CDR3 nucleotide sequence: TGCAGCGTCGCAAGCGGGACAGGGGCAGATACGCAGTATTTT.

The chain combines TRBV18 with TRBJ1-4; TRBD1 matches at 9 bases. The germline CDR1 and CDR2 sequences are KGHSH and LQKENI. This CDR3 comprises 15 residues. V shed 3 bases and J 7 bases; nucleotides not matched to a gene: 6. CDR3 region: CASSPTGGLREKLFF. CDR3 in DNA: TGTGCCAGCTCACCTACAGGGGGCCTACGTGAAAAACTGTTTTTT. Using reference TRBV18 and TRBJ1-4 for the parts outside the CDR3, the full variable domain is NAGVMQNPRHLVRRRGQEARLRCSPMKGHSHVYWYRQLPEEGLKFMVYLQKENIIDESGMPKERFSAEFPKEGPSILRIQQVVRGDSAAYFCASSPTGGLREKLFFGSGTQLSVL.

The chain recombines TRBV10-3 with TRBJ2-7; D might be TRBD2 (6 bases). The CDR3 runs 12 residues. The V and J ends lost 4 bases and 3 bases respectively, with 7 bases between them. From germline, CDR1 is ENHRY and CDR2 SYGVKD. CDR3 DNA: TGTGCCATCAGTGCGGGGGTCTACGAGCAGTACTTC. Protein: CAISAGVYEQYF.

V and J are TRBV30 and TRBJ1-1, with D possibly TRBD1 on 6 matching bases. The CDR3 extends over 15 amino acids. Trimming left V 6 bases short and J 2 bases short, with 19 bases between. Germline CDR1 and CDR2: GTSNPN and SVGIG (reference sequence). The CDR3 here is CACGGAAGANTEAFF. CDR3 in DNA: TGTGCCTGTGGGGGGGCCGCAGGGGCCAACACTGAAGCTTTCTTT.

The chain recombines TRBV5-5 with TRBJ2-7; 10 bases are shared with TRBD1. The CDR3 consists of 15 residues. J lost 3 bases, V lost 4 bases, and 7 bases had no gene match. Per the germline V gene, CDR1 is SGHKS and CDR2 is YYEKEE (reference sequence). The CDR3 nucleotides read TGTGCCAGCAGCCTCGGACAGGGGGTATACTACGAGCAGTACTTC. Protein product: CASSLGQGVYYEQYF. The complete variable domain, with remaining parts taken from reference TRBV5-5 and TRBJ2-7, reads DAGVTQSPTHLIKTRGQQVTLRCSPISGHKSVSWYQQVLGQGPQFIFQYYEKEERGRGNFPDRFSARQFPNYSSELNVNALLLGDSALYLCASSLGQGVYYEQYFGPGTRLTVT.

V usage is TRBV5-1 and J usage is TRBJ1-4; D is perhaps TRBD1 (6 bases). V was pared by 7 bases and J by 2 bases, with 12 bases between. The CDR3 covers 14 residues. CDR1 is SGHRS, CDR2 YFSETQ, per germline. CDR3 region: CASAGGPTNEKLFF. The CDR3 nucleotides read TGCGCCAGCGCGGGGGGCCCGACTAATGAAAAACTGTTTTTT.

The rearrangement links TRBV2 to TRBJ1-6, with a weak D call TRBD1 (6 bases). Germline V gene sequence: CDR1 SNHLY, CDR2 FYNNEI. V was pared by 4 bases and J by 7 bases, with 14 bases between. The CDR3 is made up of 15 amino acids. This chain's CDR3 is CASSANRETNSPLHF. CDR3 DNA: TGTGCCAGCAGTGCTAACAGGGAAACAAATTCACCCCTCCACTTT.

The chain couples TRBV7-9 to TRBJ2-7, with 9 bases aligning to TRBD1. The length of the CDR3 is 17 residues. Germline CDR1 reads SEHNR; CDR2 reads FQNEAQ (reference sequence). With V trimmed by 2 bases and J by 3 bases, 11 bases remained unmatched. This CDR3 reads CASSLLSLGTGYYEQYF. CDR3 nucleotides: TGTGCCAGCAGCTTACTATCCTTGGGGACAGGGTACTACGAGCAGTACTTC.